This T cell receptor (beta chain) was identified during a study of cytomegalovirus exposure and HLA in healthy donors. Overall study results and limits: Some 150 TCR beta chains were listed as cytomegalovirus-associated. Researchers had no immune exposure information except CMV serostatus available. Upon later analysis, TCR association rates were observed to vary by HLA locus, being highest for DRB1 and lowest for HLA-C. Follow-up analysis later connected one missense variant in DCLRE1C with trimming of TCR beta V- and J-genes.

Use of 60 Vbeta and 13 Jbeta primers characterized the PCR. Data came from immunoSEQ multiplex PCR; TCRdb stores just in-frame clones and leaves some out. The table records some 130,000 clones, around 74% of them present only once. The germline CDR1 and CDR2 sequences are SGHTS and YDEGEE. With V trimmed by 0 bases and J by 10 bases, 0 bases remained unmatched. The CDR3 loop spans 12 amino acids. This clone has just a few counts. As yet, its antigen is unknown. The TCR comes from a male donor in good health and CMV-seronegative. V and J are TRBV5-8 and TRBJ2-1; 8 bases are shared with TRBD1. The sequencing input was PBMCs. CDR3: CASSLGTGEQFF. CDR3 nucleotide sequence: TGTGCCAGCAGCTTGGGGACAGGGGAGCAGTTCTTC. Full variable domain (rest looked up from reference TRBV5-8 and TRBJ2-1): EAGVTQSPTHLIKTRGQQATLRCSPISGHTSVYWYQQALGLGLQFLLWYDEGEERNRGNFPPRFSGRQFPNYSSELNVNALELEDSALYLCASSLGTGEQFFGPGTRLTVL.